One and the same sample provided the 30 T cell receptor beta chains below, sequenced in a study of blood T cells in healthy people across ages. Primed by a sample-barcoded 5' primer and a J-beta primer mix, a second PCR proceeded for roughly 6 to 12 cycles. TCRdb ran MiXCR on the 5' RACE reads and lists one entry per CDR3 protein. In the table there are about 1.8 million distinct CDR3 sequences, about 50% of which are singletons. The sample consisted of blood. The receptors come from a woman in her thirties or forties in good health.

This clonotype came up a few times. The V gene is TRBV6-5, the J gene TRBJ1-2, with 12 nucleotides matching TRBD1. Germline V gene data show CDR1 as MNHEY and CDR2 as SVGAGI. The CDR3 length is 16 residues. Trimming removed 6 bases from V and 2 bases from J; junction bases left unmatched: 7. The CDR3 loop reads CASSGTGGNMNYGYTF. In DNA form, the CDR3 reads TGTGCCAGCAGCGGGACAGGGGGCAATATGAACTATGGCTACACCTTC.

This clonotype was observed a few times. The chain combines TRBV7-2 with TRBJ1-2; D remains ambiguous. From germline, CDR1 is SGHTA and CDR2 FQGNSA. The CDR3 is 11 amino acids. Trimming shortened V by 6 bases and J by 3 bases, and 5 bases separated the two germline ends. The CDR3 loop reads CASRKDYGYTF. In nucleotides, the CDR3 is TGTGCCAGCAGAAAGGACTATGGCTACACCTTC.

The chain recombines TRBV7-9 with TRBJ2-5; D possibly corresponds to TRBD1 (6 bases). V was shortened by 1 base and J by 5 bases, with 11 bases between the two germline ends. The CDR3 totals 14 residues. Looked up from germline, CDR1 is SEHNR and CDR2 is FQNEAQ (reference sequence). In nucleotides, the CDR3 is TGTGCCAGCAGCTTAGGATGGGGGCTTGAGACCCAGTACTTC. This codes for CASSLGWGLETQYF.

In its sample, this clonotype was seen a few times. The rearrangement uses TRBV4-2 and TRBJ2-5; D is undetermined. In germline, CDR1 is LGHNA, CDR2 YNFKEQ. V gave up 3 bases and J gave up 7 bases, with 15 bases separating them. The CDR3 contains 14 residues. CDR3 sequence reads: CASSQRLVGVTQYF. The DNA of the CDR3 is TGTGCCAGCAGCCAGAGGCTCGTGGGTGTGACCCAGTACTTC.

A remark on this clonotype: Possible read error: a much larger clone is one base away. V is TRBV20-1 and J is TRBJ2-1, with D hard to call. Germline CDR1 DFQATT, CDR2 SNEGSKA (reference sequence). The CDR3 has 15 residues. The CDR3 region is CSASQADISYSEQFF. Here the CDR3 DNA reads TGCAGTGCTAGCCAGGCTGATATCTCCTACAGTGAGCAGTTCTTC.

This clonotype was observed a handful of times. V and J are TRBV7-2 and TRBJ2-3; a weak D match, TRBD2 (5 bases). CDR3 length: 18 amino acids. V was shortened by 5 bases and J by 3 bases, with 24 bases between the two germline ends. Per the germline V gene, CDR1 is SGHTA and CDR2 is FQGNSA. The CDR3 sequence: CASSMHRTPGWPTDTQYF. DNA of the CDR3: TGTGCCAGCAGCATGCACCGTACCCCGGGGTGGCCTACAGATACGCAGTATTTT.

The rearrangement joins TRBV4-2 to TRBJ2-4; D is ambiguous. The end of the DNA fits TRBJ2-5 better, so the J call may be wrong. The CDR3 runs to 15 residues. Germline V lookup: CDR1 LGHNA, CDR2 YNFKEQ. CDR3 loop: CASSQDWNGQETQYF. The DNA of the CDR3 is TGTGCCAGCAGCCAAGACTGGAACGGCCAAGAGACCCAGTACTTC.

The rearrangement uses TRBV2 and TRBJ2-1; 9 bases are a match to TRBD1. Trimming cost V 7 bases and J 4 bases; bases outside gene matches: 5. From germline, CDR1 is SNHLY and CDR2 FYNNEI. The CDR3 has 14 amino acids. Here the CDR3 DNA reads TGTGCCAGCAAAGGGGACAGGGTTTACAATGAGCAGTTCTTC. As protein: CASKGDRVYNEQFF.

This chain connects TRBV7-2 to TRBJ2-3; tentative D call: TRBD2 (5 bases). The germline V gene has CDR1 SGHTA and CDR2 FQGNSA. The CDR3 contains 16 residues. V lost 1 base and J 1 base, leaving 12 bases between the germline ends. The chain's CDR3 is CASSLGGGPRTDTQYF. CDR3 DNA sequence: TGTGCCAGCAGCTTAGGAGGCGGGCCACGCACAGATACGCAGTATTTT.

The chain combines TRBV20-1 with TRBJ1-6, with 7 bases identical to TRBD1. Germline CDR1 is DFQATT and CDR2 is SNEGSKA (reference sequence). J was trimmed by 9 bases and V by 0 bases; bases with no gene match: 11. This CDR3 region has 16 residues. For the CDR3, the DNA is TGCAGTGCTAGAGATCTTCGTAACAGGGGCGGTTCACCCCTCCACTTT. As protein: CSARDLRNRGGSPLHF.

This clonotype was recorded a few times. This chain joins TRBV6-2 or TRBV6-3 and TRBJ2-1, with 7 bases that match TRBD2. Germline loops: CDR1 MNHEY, CDR2 SVGEGT. The CDR3 runs 15 residues. With V trimmed by 5 bases and J by 8 bases, 12 bases remained unmatched. The CDR3 spells CASSHGGISGDEQFF. CDR3 sequence (DNA): TGTGCCAGCAGTCACGGGGGGATTAGTGGCGATGAGCAGTTCTTC.

In its sample, this clonotype was seen once. The chain has TRBV15 and TRBJ2-7, with 7 bases fitting TRBD2. The germline V gene encodes CDR1 LNHNV and CDR2 YYDKDF (reference sequence). V shed 1 base and J 0 bases; nucleotides not matched to a gene: 6. The CDR3 length is 16 residues. CDR3 DNA: TGTGCCACCAGCAGAGGTGGGGGACTAAGCTCCTACGAGCAGTACTTC. Amino acids: CATSRGGGLSSYEQYF.

The genes are TRBV7-2 and TRBJ2-1, with D maybe TRBD1 (6 bases). This CDR3 has 16 amino acids. V shed 1 base and J shed 8 bases, with 18 bases lying between them. Germline V gene lookup returns CDR1 SGHTA and CDR2 FQGNSA. The CDR3 loop reads CASSLGWLPGVDEQFF. Written as DNA, the CDR3 is TGTGCCAGCAGCTTAGGGTGGTTGCCAGGGGTGGATGAGCAGTTCTTC.

This clonotype was found a few times. DNA for the CDR3: TGCAGTGCTGCGACGGGGGAGAGCAATCAGCCCCAGCATTTT. It yields the protein CSAATGESNQPQHF. The chain carries TRBV20-1 and TRBJ1-5; TRBD1 might be the D (5 bases). Germline CDR1 DFQATT, CDR2 SNEGSKA (reference sequence). This CDR3 is built from 14 residues. Trimming pared 5 bases from V and 1 base from J, leaving 12 bases between.

V and J are TRBV19 and TRBJ1-2; D remains unclear. The CDR3 extends over 14 amino acids. V was shortened by 6 bases and J by 1 base, with 12 bases between the two germline ends. The germline V gene encodes CDR1 LNHDA and CDR2 SQIVND (reference sequence). This CDR3 reads CASRPPDNNYGYTF. CDR3 in DNA: TGTGCCAGTAGACCTCCCGACAATAACTATGGCTACACCTTC.

J is TRBJ2-1 and V is TRBV5-1, with TRBD1 matching 7 bases. The ends lost 0 bases at V and 13 bases at J; junction bases unmatched: 10. Germline V gives CDR1 SGHRS, CDR2 YFSETQ. The CDR3 is 14 amino acids. CDR3: CASSLAVSNRGQFF. The CDR3 DNA reads TGCGCCAGCAGCTTGGCTGTTTCTAACAGGGGACAGTTCTTC.

The V and J genes are TRBV4-3 and TRBJ2-3, with 8 bases matching TRBD2. J was trimmed by 0 bases and V by 0 bases; bases with no gene match: 5. The CDR3 covers 17 residues. CDR1 is LGHNA and CDR2 is YSLEER in the germline V gene. DNA of the CDR3: TGCGCCAGCAGCCAAGACACCCAGCGGGGGAGCACAGATACGCAGTATTTT. It codes for CASSQDTQRGSTDTQYF.

The chain combines TRBV9 with TRBJ2-3; the D gene is possibly TRBD1 (8 bases). This CDR3 has 15 residues. Trimming pared 1 base from V and 4 bases from J, leaving 13 bases between. Germline lookup yields CDR1 SGDLS and CDR2 YYNGEE. The CDR3 protein is CASSVQGAGADTQYF. The CDR3 region has the DNA TGTGCCAGCAGCGTACAGGGGGCGGGGGCAGATACGCAGTATTTT.

The genes are TRBV20-1 and TRBJ2-1; TRBD2 matches 12 bases. This CDR3 has 15 residues. Trimming removed 0 bases from V and 9 bases from J; junction bases left unmatched: 6. Germline V CDR1 and CDR2: DFQATT, SNEGSKA (reference sequence). The CDR3 region is CSARDLAGGRGEQFF. DNA of the CDR3: TGCAGTGCTAGAGATCTAGCGGGGGGGCGCGGTGAGCAGTTCTTC.

J is TRBJ2-1 and V is TRBV20-1, with TRBD2 identical over 7 bases. V shed 5 bases and J 1 base; nucleotides not matched to a gene: 2. Germline CDR1 reads DFQATT; CDR2 reads SNEGSKA (reference sequence). This CDR3 is built from 13 residues. The CDR3 reads CSALGGSYNEQFF. DNA for the CDR3: TGCAGTGCTTTGGGGGGGTCCTACAATGAGCAGTTCTTC.

The chain's CDR3 is CASSGLGTGGSYEQYF. In nucleotides, the CDR3 is TGTGCCAGCAGCGGACTTGGGACAGGGGGCTCCTACGAGCAGTACTTC. The rearrangement links TRBV5-4 to TRBJ2-7, with TRBD1 matching 11 bases. This CDR3 region has 16 residues. In germline, CDR1 is SGHNT, CDR2 YYREEE (reference sequence). J lost 0 bases, V lost 4 bases, and 6 bases had no gene match.

This clonotype has more than one count but fewer than ten. The chain has TRBV12-3 or TRBV12-4 and TRBJ2-7; 10 bases line up with TRBD2. The CDR3 has 15 residues. Trimming removed 3 bases from V and 2 bases from J; junction bases left unmatched: 4. CDR3 residues: CASSFGLAAPYEQYF. The CDR3 bases are TGTGCCAGCAGTTTTGGACTAGCGGCTCCCTACGAGCAGTACTTC.

CDR3 residues: CASSLSARDRGSFSTDTQYF. CDR3 in DNA: TGTGCCAGCAGTTTGTCAGCACGGGACAGGGGCTCGTTTAGCACAGATACGCAGTATTTT. V gene TRBV27 combines with J gene TRBJ2-3; 10 nucleotides match TRBD1. There are 20 residues in the CDR3. Trimming cost V 3 bases and J 0 bases; bases outside gene matches: 15. Germline CDR1 MNHEY, CDR2 SMNVEV (reference sequence).

The chain recombines TRBV5-1 with TRBJ2-5; 10 bases agree with TRBD2. V lost 6 bases and J lost 1; bases outside the gene matches: 6. The CDR3 consists of 15 residues. Germline V gene data show CDR1 as SGHRS and CDR2 as YFSETQ. CDR3 DNA sequence: TGCGCCAGCAAGTTTAGCGGGGGGTTCCAAGAGACCCAGTACTTC. Its protein product is CASKFSGGFQETQYF. Drawing the rest from reference TRBV5-1 and TRBJ2-5, the complete variable domain is KAGVTQTPRYLIKTRGQQVTLSCSPISGHRSVSWYQQTPGQGLQFLFEYFSETQRNKGNFPGRFSGRQFSNSRSEMNVSTLELGDSALYLCASKFSGGFQETQYFGPGTRLLVL.

The sample holds a few counts of this clonotype. The chain is built from TRBV7-9 and TRBJ2-3; TRBD1 aligns across 8 bases. The germline CDR1 and CDR2 sequences are SEHNR and FQNEAQ (reference sequence). The CDR3 consists of 16 residues. V trimming: 5 bases; J trimming: 2 bases; junction bases outside the gene matches: 9. The CDR3 DNA follows: TGTGCCAGCAGCACCAGGACAGGGACACTCACAGATACGCAGTATTTT. Protein product: CASSTRTGTLTDTQYF.

The rearrangement uses TRBV28 and TRBJ1-2, with TRBD1 matching 8 bases. Per the germline V gene, CDR1 is MDHEN and CDR2 is SYDVKM. The CDR3 covers 16 residues. V lost 2 bases and J lost 2; bases outside the gene matches: 7. The DNA for the CDR3 is TGTGCCAGCAGTTTACTGACAGGGGTCCTCAACTATGGCTACACCTTC. This gives the protein CASSLLTGVLNYGYTF.

This rearrangement joins TRBV6-2 or TRBV6-3 to TRBJ1-5, with TRBD1 as a possible D gene (5 bases). Per the germline V gene, CDR1 is MNHEY and CDR2 is SVGEGT. The CDR3 covers 14 residues. Trimming removed 7 bases at V and 7 bases at J, with 17 bases between. The CDR3, as DNA: TGTGCCAGCACCCCTGGGGGGGAAGGACAGCCCCAGCATTTT. Its protein product is CASTPGGEGQPQHF.

The chain has TRBV29-1 and TRBJ2-5; TRBD2 matches 9 bases. V gave up 5 bases and J gave up 7 bases; unmatched junction bases: 5. The CDR3 covers 12 residues. The V gene's germline CDR1 is SQVTM and CDR2 ANQGSEA. CDR3 sequence (DNA): TGCAGCGTTCGGACTAGCGTTGCGACCCAGTACTTC. It codes for CSVRTSVATQYF. Full variable domain (remainder filled in from reference TRBV29-1 and TRBJ2-5): SAVISQKPSRDICQRGTSLTIQCQVDSQVTMMFWYRQQPGQSLTLIATANQGSEATYESGFVIDKFPISRPNLTFSTLTVSNMSPEDSSIYLCSVRTSVATQYFGPGTRLLVL.

The chain joins TRBV25-1 to TRBJ2-5; D is ambiguous. This CDR3 has 14 amino acids. From germline, CDR1 is MGHDK and CDR2 SYGVNS. V was shortened by 4 bases and J by 4 bases, with 13 bases between the two germline ends. The CDR3 spells CASSGTDGRETQYF. In DNA, the CDR3 is TGTGCCAGCAGTGGAACGGACGGGCGAGAGACCCAGTACTTC.

This clonotype was counted once. The J gene is TRBJ2-1, the V gene TRBV5-1; 7 bases align to TRBD2. Germline-derived CDR1 and CDR2 are SGHRS and YFSETQ. This CDR3 contains 16 residues. The J segment lost 0 bases and the V segment lost 6 bases, leaving 9 bases of the junction unmatched. The CDR3 sequence is CASKGLGGSSYNEQFF. The CDR3 DNA follows: TGCGCCAGCAAAGGCCTGGGAGGGAGCTCCTACAATGAGCAGTTCTTC.